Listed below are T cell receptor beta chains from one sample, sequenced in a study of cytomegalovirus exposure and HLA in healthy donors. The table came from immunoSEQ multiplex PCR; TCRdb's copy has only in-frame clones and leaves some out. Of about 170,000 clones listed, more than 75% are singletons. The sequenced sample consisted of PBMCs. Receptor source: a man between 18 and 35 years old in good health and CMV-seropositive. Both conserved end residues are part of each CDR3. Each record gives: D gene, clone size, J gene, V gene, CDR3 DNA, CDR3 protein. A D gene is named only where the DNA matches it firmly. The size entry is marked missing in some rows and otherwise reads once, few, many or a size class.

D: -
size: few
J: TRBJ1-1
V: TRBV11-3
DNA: TGTGCCAGCAGCTTAGATAACTCCCCGGACACTGAAGCTTTCTTT
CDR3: CASSLDNSPDTEAFF

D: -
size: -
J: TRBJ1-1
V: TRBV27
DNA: TGTGCCAGCAGATATGTAGAGGGCACTGAAGCTTTCTTT
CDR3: CASRYVEGTEAFF

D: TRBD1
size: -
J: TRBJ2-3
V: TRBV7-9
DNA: TGTGCCAGCAGCTTAGACAGGGGGCTGAACACAGATACGCAGTATTTT
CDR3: CASSLDRGLNTDTQYF

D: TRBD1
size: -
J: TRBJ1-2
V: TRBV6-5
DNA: TGTGCCAGCCGCGAACCGACAGGGGGCGATGGCTACACCTTC
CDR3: CASREPTGGDGYTF

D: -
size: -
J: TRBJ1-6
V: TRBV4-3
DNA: TGCGCCAGCAGCCAAGAGTCCCGCTCCTATAATTCACCCCTCCACTTT
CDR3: CASSQESRSYNSPLHF

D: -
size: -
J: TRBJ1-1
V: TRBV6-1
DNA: TGTGCCAGCAGTGAAACGGGAGGACGGACCGAAGCCTTCTTT
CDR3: CASSETGGRTEAFF

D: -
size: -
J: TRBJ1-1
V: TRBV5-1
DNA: TGCGCCAGCAGCTCGACAGAGAATAAGGACACTGAAGCTTTCTTT
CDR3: CASSSTENKDTEAFF

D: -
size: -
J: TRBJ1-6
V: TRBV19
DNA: TGTGCCAGTGCACCACCGGGGTATAATTCACCCCTCCACTTT
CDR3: CASAPPGYNSPLHF

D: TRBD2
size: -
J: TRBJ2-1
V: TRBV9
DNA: TGTGCCAGCGGGATAGCGGGGGGGCAGTCCTACAATGAGCAGTTCTTC
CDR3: CASGIAGGQSYNEQFF

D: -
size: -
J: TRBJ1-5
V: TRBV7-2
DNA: TGTGCCAGCAGCTTAGCCCCTTGGCAGGTTCAGCATTTT
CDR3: CASSLAPWQVQHF

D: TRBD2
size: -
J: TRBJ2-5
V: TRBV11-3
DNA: TGTGCCAGCAGCCCCGGACTAGCGGGTGAACAAGAGACCCAGTACTTC
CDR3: CASSPGLAGEQETQYF

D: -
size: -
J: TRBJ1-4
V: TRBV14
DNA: TGTGCCAGCAGCGCCCAGGGGTCGGAAAAACTGTTTTTT
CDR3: CASSAQGSEKLFF

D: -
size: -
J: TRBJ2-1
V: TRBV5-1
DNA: TGCGCCAGCAGCTCCGGGGGAAGGGAAAATGAGCAGTTCTTC
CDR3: CASSSGGRENEQFF

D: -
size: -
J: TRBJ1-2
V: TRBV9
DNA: TGTGCCAGCAGCACATCCTACAGGGAGGGCAACTATGGCTACACCTTC
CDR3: CASSTSYREGNYGYTF

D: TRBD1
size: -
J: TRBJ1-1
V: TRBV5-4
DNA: TGTGCCAGCAGCTTGGCCGTGAGACAGGGGAACACTGAAGCTTTCTTT
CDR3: CASSLAVRQGNTEAFF

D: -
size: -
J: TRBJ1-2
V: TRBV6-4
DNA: TGTGCCAGCAGTGACTCTACAGGCCCCTATGGCTACACCTTC
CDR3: CASSDSTGPYGYTF

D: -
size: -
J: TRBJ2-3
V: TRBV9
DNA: TGTGCCAGCAGCGTAGGGTACGGGCGGACTAGCACAGATACGCAGTATTTT
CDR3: CASSVGYGRTSTDTQYF

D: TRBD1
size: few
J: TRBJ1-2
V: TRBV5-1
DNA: TGCGCCAGCAGCTCGGACAGGGCTAGGGGCTACACCTTC
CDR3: CASSSDRARGYTF

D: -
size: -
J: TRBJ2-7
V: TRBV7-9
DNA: TGTGCCAGCAGCTTACTGGGAGAAGACGAGCAGTACTTC
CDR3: CASSLLGEDEQYF

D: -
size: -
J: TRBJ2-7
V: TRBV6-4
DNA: TGTGCCAGCAGTGACACCACTTCAGGGGGGTCCTACGAGCAGTACTTC
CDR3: CASSDTTSGGSYEQYF

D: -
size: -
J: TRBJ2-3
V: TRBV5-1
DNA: TGCGCCAGCAGCTTGGGCGACAGTACAGATACGCAGTATTTT
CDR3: CASSLGDSTDTQYF

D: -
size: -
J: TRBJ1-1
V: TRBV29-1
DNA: TGCAGCGCAGGGGTTCCTGAAGCTTTCTTT
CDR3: CSAGVPEAFF

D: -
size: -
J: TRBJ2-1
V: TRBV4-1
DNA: TGCGCCAGCAGCCCTCAGGGGGGTGAGTACAATGAGCAGTTCTTC
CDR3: CASSPQGGEYNEQFF

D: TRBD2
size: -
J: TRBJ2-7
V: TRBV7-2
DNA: TGTGCCAGCAGCTCCCGCGGGGGGCTCGCCTACGAGCAGTACTTC
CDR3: CASSSRGGLAYEQYF

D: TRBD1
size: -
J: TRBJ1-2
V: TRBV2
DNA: TGTGCCAGCAGTGAAGCGAGGGACGGGACAGGGGCTAGGAGGGACTATGGCTACACCTTC
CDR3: CASSEARDGTGARRDYGYTF

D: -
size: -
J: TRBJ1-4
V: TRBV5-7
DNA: TGTGCCAGCAGCTGCCCTCGAGGAACTAATGAAAAACTGTTTTTT
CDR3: CASSCPRGTNEKLFF

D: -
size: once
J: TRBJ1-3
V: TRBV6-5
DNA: TGTGCCAGCGGCCAGGGAAACACCATATATTTT
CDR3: CASGQGNTIYF

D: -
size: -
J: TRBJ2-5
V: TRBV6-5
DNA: TGTGCCAGCAAAGGGGGGGTAAACCAAGAGACCCAGTACTTC
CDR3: CASKGGVNQETQYF

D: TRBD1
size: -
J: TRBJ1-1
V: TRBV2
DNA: TGTGCCAGCCAAAAGGAGGGGGCAGGGACTGAAGCTTTCTTT
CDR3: CASQKEGAGTEAFF

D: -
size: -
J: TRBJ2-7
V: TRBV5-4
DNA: TGTGCCAGCAGCGGCGGGACGGCGAGCTCCTACGAGCAGTACTTC
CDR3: CASSGGTASSYEQYF

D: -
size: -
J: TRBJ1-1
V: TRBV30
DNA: TGTGCCTGGAGTGTTAGCACGAACACTGAAGCTTTCTTT
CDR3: CAWSVSTNTEAFF

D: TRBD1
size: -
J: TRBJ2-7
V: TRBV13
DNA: TGTGCCAGCAGCTTAGTGGGGGACAGGGGAACTTACGAGCAGTACTTC
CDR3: CASSLVGDRGTYEQYF